The 13 T cell receptor beta chains below were found in one sample sequenced in a study of ipilimumab plus nivolumab after autologous stem cell transplantation. Sequencing was performed with immunoSEQ multiplex PCR; in TCRdb, only in-frame clones are kept and a portion is missing. The sample has 15,000 to 20,000 clones, 81% seen once; the top ten hold approximately 20%. The sequencing here drew on PBMCs, taken in a trial of ipilimumab plus nivolumab as post-transplant consolidation. These receptor sequences come from a male donor with diffuse large B-cell lymphoma.

Here the CDR3 reads CASSGVDSPNQPQHF. The CDR3, as DNA: TGTGCCAGCAGCGGAGTCGACAGCCCGAATCAGCCCCAGCATTTT. The chain combines TRBV9 with TRBJ1-5, with TRBD1 as a possible D gene (5 bases). V was trimmed by 3 bases and J by 4 bases, leaving 14 bases between them. CDR1 is SGDLS and CDR2 is YYNGEE in the germline V gene. The CDR3 has 15 amino acids.

The rearrangement links TRBV15 to TRBJ2-1; 8 bases line up with TRBD1. Germline lookup yields CDR1 LNHNV and CDR2 YYDKDF (reference sequence). V lost 0 bases, J lost 10 bases, and 8 bases stayed unmatched. The CDR3 has 15 residues. The CDR3 loop reads CATSRDWSGGREQFF. CDR3 coding DNA: TGTGCCACCAGCAGAGATTGGTCAGGGGGCAGGGAGCAGTTCTTC.

This chain uses TRBV9 with TRBJ2-1, with TRBD2 identical over 12 bases. V lost 0 bases, J lost 6 bases, and 7 bases stayed unmatched. Germline V gives CDR1 SGDLS, CDR2 YYNGEE. This CDR3 is built from 17 residues. The CDR3 DNA reads as TGTGCCAGCAGCGTAGCGCCTAGCGGGGGGGCCCTCAATGAGCAGTTCTTC. It yields the protein CASSVAPSGGALNEQFF.

The chain uses TRBV5-1 and TRBJ2-3; tentatively, D is TRBD2 (6 bases). Germline lookup yields CDR1 SGHRS and CDR2 YFSETQ. V lost 8 bases and J 5 bases, leaving 12 bases between the germline ends. CDR3 length: 12 amino acids. The CDR3 nucleotides read TGCGCCAGTCGGGAGTCCGGAGATACGCAGTATTTT. It codes for CASRESGDTQYF.

The chain is built from TRBV4-2 and TRBJ2-7; 8 bases line up with TRBD2. CDR3 length: 15 residues. The ends lost 6 bases at V and 2 bases at J; junction bases unmatched: 9. In germline, CDR1 is LGHNA, CDR2 YNFKEQ. CDR3 residues: CASSPGGGSAYEQYF. CDR3 bases: TGTGCCAGCAGTCCGGGCGGGGGGTCGGCCTACGAGCAGTACTTC.

The gene calls are TRBV9 and TRBJ1-6; unclear D gene. Germline V gene data show CDR1 as SGDLS and CDR2 as YYNGEE. The V end lost 2 bases, the J end lost 6 bases, and 9 bases lay between the germline ends. There are 14 residues in the CDR3. CDR3 in amino acids: CASSVYGTNSPLHF. The CDR3 bases are TGTGCCAGCAGCGTGTACGGTACTAATTCACCCCTCCACTTT.

The chain recombines TRBV29-1 with TRBJ1-4; D not resolved. V shed 4 bases and J shed 0 bases, with 6 bases lying between them. The CDR3 runs to 13 residues. CDR1 is SQVTM, CDR2 ANQGSEA, per germline. The CDR3 DNA reads TGCAGCGTTGCTCGTGCAACTAATGAAAAACTGTTTTTT. It codes for CSVARATNEKLFF.

The chain uses TRBV6-5 and TRBJ2-7, with D hard to call. The CDR3 contains 13 residues. Between the trimmed V and J ends, which lost 3 bases and 2 bases, there was a span of 8 bases. The V gene's germline CDR1 is MNHEY and CDR2 SVGAGI. The CDR3: CASSYEQTYEQYF. CDR3 bases: TGTGCCAGCAGTTATGAACAGACCTACGAGCAGTACTTC.

This rearrangement joins TRBV19 to TRBJ2-7, with D maybe TRBD1 (6 bases). This CDR3 contains 15 residues. Germline CDR1 LNHDA, CDR2 SQIVND (reference sequence). V shed 2 bases and J shed 4 bases, with 15 bases lying between them. CDR3 residues: CASSIRGGQFYEQYF. The CDR3, as DNA: TGTGCCAGTAGTATACGGGGCGGACAGTTTTACGAGCAGTACTTC.

The rearrangement uses TRBV6-1 and TRBJ1-2; D gene unclear. In germline, CDR1 is MNHNS, CDR2 SASEGT. The CDR3 spans 11 residues. Deletions cut 7 bases from V and 7 bases from J, with 10 bases between. The CDR3 is CASIDQLGYTF. CDR3 nucleotides: TGTGCCAGCATTGATCAACTTGGCTACACCTTC.

V usage is TRBV4-1 and J usage is TRBJ1-2, with no clear D. V dropped 4 bases and J dropped 9 bases, with 21 bases sitting between them. Germline loops: CDR1 MGHRA, CDR2 YSYEKL. The CDR3 sequence is 15 residues long. CDR3 sequence reads: CASSPTVTPLGSYTF. The CDR3 DNA reads as TGCGCCAGCAGCCCAACGGTCACCCCGTTGGGCAGCTACACCTTC.

This chain links TRBV5-6 with TRBJ1-5; 10 bases are a match to TRBD1. Unmatched junction bases numbered 7, after V lost 3 bases and J lost 7 bases. Germline V gene data show CDR1 as SGHDT and CDR2 as YYEEEE. The CDR3 runs 15 residues. The CDR3 DNA follows: TGTGCCAGCAGCTCGGGACAGGGGTTAGGACAGCCCCAGCATTTT. Translating it yields CASSSGQGLGQPQHF.

The genes are TRBV6-5 and TRBJ2-7, with 9 positions matching TRBD1. V shed 10 bases, J shed 2 bases, and the junction held 3 bases outside the gene matches. CDR1 and CDR2 (germline): MNHEY, SVGAGI. This CDR3 comprises 12 residues. CDR3 DNA: TGTGCCACCCGGGACAGGGCCTACGAGCAGTACTTC. This sequence encodes CATRDRAYEQYF.